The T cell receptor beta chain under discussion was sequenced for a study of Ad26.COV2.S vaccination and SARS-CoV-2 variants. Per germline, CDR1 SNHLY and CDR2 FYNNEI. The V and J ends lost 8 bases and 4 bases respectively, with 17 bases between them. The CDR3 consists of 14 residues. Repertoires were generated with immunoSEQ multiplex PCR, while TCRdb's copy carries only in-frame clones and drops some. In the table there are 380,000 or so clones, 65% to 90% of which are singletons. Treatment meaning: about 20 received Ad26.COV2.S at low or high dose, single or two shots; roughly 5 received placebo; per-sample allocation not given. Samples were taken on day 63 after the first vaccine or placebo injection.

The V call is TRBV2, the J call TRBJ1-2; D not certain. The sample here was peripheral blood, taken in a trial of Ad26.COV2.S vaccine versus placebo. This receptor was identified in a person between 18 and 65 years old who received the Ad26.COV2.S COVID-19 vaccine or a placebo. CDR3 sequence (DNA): TGTGCCAGCTGGGGATTGGGGATTCGCTATGGCTACACCTTC. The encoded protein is CASWGLGIRYGYTF.